Listed here is a single TCR beta chain. With 5 bases clipped from V and 0 bases from J, the junction kept 3 bases outside the gene matches. The CDR3 runs to 16 residues. From germline, CDR1 is SGHNT and CDR2 YYREEE (reference sequence). The assay was immunoSEQ multiplex PCR, and TCRdb's table has in-frame clones only and misses some. Among millions of clones listed, 90% to 95% were seen once. The data were obtained in a study of shared clonotypes between healthy human individuals. This receptor was identified in a young man in good health. This chain uses TRBV5-4 with TRBJ2-1, with 12 bases that match TRBD2. The sample consisted of naive CD4+ T cells sorted from blood. Subset described: CD45RA+ positively selected. CDR3 coding DNA: TGTGCCAGCAGAACGACTAGCGGGAGCTCCTACAATGAGCAGTTCTTC. This sequence encodes CASRTTSGSSYNEQFF.